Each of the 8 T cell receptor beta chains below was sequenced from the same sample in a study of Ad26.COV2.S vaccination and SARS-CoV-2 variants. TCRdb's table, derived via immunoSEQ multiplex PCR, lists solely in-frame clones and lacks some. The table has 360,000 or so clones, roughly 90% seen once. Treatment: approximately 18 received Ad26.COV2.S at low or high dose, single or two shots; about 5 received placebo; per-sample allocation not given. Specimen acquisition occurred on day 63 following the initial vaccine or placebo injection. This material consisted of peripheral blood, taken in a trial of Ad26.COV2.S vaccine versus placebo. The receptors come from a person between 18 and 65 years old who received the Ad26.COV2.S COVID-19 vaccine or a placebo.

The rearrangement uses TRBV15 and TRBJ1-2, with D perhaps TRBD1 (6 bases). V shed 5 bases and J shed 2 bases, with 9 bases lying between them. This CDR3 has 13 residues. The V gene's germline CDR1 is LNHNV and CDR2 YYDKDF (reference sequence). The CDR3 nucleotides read TGTGCCACCAGCCTCACAGGGAACTATGGCTACACCTTC. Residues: CATSLTGNYGYTF.

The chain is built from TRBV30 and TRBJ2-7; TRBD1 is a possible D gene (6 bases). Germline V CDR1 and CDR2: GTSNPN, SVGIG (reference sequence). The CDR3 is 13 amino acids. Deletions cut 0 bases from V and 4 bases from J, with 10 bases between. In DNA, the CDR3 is TGTGCCTGGAGTGTAGGCAGGGGTTACGAGCAGTACTTC. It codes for CAWSVGRGYEQYF. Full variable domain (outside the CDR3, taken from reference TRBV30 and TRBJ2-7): SQTIHQWPATLVQPVGSPLSLECTVEGTSNPNLYWYRQAAGRGLQLLFYSVGIGQISSEVPQNLSASRPQDRQFILSSKKLLLSDSGFYLCAWSVGRGYEQYFGPGTRLTVT.

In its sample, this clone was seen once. CDR3 sequence reads: CASSLIGSTVEQFF. DNA for the CDR3: TGTGCCAGCAGCTTGATCGGGAGCACTGTTGAGCAGTTCTTC. The chain uses TRBV5-4 and TRBJ2-1; perhaps TRBD2 as D (6 bases). Trimming took off 1 base at V and 9 bases at J, with 14 bases between the two ends. CDR1 and CDR2 (germline): SGHNT, YYREEE (reference sequence). The CDR3 is 14 residues long.

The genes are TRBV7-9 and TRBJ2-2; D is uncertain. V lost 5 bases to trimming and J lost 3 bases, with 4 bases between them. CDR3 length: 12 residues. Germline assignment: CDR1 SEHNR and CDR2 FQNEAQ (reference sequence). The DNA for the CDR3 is TGTGCCAGCAGCCCAGACACCGGGGAGCTGTTTTTT. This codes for CASSPDTGELFF. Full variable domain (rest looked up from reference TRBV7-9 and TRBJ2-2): DTGVSQNPRHKITKRGQNVTFRCDPISEHNRLYWYRQTLGQGPEFLTYFQNEAQLEKSRLLSDRFSAERPKGSFSTLEIQRTEQGDSAMYLCASSPDTGELFFGEGSRLTVL.

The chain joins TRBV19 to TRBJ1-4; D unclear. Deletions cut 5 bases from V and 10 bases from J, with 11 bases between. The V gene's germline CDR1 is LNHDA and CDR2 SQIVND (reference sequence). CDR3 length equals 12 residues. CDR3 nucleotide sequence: TGTGCCAGTAGTGGGCATGCAGGAAAACTGTTTTTT. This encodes CASSGHAGKLFF.

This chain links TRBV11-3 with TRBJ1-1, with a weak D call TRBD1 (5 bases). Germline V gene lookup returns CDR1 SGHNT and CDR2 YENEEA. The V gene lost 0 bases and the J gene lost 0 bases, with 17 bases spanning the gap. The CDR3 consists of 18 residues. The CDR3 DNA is TGTGCCAGCAGCTTAGAGGGGGGTAGTAGGGGTCTGAACACTGAAGCTTTCTTT. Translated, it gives CASSLEGGSRGLNTEAFF.

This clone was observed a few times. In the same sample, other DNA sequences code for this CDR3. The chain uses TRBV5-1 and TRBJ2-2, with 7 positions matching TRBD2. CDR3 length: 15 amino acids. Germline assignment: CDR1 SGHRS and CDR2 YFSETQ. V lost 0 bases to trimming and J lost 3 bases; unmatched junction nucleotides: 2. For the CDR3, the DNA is TGCGCCAGCAGCTTGGGCGGGAGCGACACCGGGGAGCTGTTTTTT. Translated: CASSLGGSDTGELFF.

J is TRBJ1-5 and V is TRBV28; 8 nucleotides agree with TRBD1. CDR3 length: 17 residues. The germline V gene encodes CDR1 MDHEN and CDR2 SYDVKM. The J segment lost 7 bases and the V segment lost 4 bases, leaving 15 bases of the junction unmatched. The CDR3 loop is CASSSSGTGVLRQPQHF. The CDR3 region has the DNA TGTGCCAGCAGTTCATCCGGGACAGGCGTATTGAGGCAGCCCCAGCATTTT.